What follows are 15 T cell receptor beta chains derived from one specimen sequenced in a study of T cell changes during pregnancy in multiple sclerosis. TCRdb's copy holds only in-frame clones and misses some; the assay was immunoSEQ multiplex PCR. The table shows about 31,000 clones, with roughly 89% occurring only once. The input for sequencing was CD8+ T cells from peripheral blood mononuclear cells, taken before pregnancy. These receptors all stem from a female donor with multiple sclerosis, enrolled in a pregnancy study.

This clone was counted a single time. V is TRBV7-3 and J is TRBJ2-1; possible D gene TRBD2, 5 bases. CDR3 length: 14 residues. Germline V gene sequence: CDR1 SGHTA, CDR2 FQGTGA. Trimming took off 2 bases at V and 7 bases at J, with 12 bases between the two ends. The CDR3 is CASSLGLALNEQFF. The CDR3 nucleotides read TGTGCCAGCAGCTTAGGACTCGCTCTGAATGAGCAGTTCTTC.

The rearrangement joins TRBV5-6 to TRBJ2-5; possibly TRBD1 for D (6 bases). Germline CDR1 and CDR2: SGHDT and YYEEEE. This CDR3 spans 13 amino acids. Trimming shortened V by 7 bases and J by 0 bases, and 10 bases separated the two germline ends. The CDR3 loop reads CASVQGDQETQYF. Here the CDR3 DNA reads TGTGCCAGCGTACAGGGTGACCAAGAGACCCAGTACTTC. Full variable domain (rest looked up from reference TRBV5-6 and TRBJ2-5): DAGVTQSPTHLIKTRGQQVTLRCSPKSGHDTVSWYQQALGQGPQFIFQYYEEEERQRGNFPDRFSGHQFPNYSSELNVNALLLGDSALYLCASVQGDQETQYFGPGTRLLVL.

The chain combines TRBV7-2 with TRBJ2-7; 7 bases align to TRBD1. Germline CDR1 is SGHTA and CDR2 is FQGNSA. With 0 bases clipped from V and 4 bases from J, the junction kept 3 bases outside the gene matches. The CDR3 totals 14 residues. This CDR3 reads CASSLAGGGYEQYF. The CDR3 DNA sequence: TGTGCCAGCAGCTTAGCAGGGGGCGGATACGAGCAGTACTTC.

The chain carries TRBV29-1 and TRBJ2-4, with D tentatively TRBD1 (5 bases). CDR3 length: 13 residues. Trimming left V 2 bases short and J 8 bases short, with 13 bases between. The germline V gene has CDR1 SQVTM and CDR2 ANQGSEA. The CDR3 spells CSVEKGATDIQYF. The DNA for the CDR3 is TGCAGCGTTGAAAAAGGGGCGACGGACATTCAGTACTTC.

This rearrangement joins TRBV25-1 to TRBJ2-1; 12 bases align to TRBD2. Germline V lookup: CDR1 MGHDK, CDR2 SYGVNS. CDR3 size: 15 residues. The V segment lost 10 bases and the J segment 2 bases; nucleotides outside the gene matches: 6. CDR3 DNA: TGTGCCATCGGGACTAGCGGGCAAACCTACAATGAGCAGTTCTTC. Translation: CAIGTSGQTYNEQFF.

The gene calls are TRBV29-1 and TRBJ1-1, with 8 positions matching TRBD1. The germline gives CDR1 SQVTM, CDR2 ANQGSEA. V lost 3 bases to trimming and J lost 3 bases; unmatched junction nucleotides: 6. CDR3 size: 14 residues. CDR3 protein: CSVETRGLYTEAFF. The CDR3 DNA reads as TGCAGCGTTGAGACCAGGGGGCTGTACACTGAAGCTTTCTTT.

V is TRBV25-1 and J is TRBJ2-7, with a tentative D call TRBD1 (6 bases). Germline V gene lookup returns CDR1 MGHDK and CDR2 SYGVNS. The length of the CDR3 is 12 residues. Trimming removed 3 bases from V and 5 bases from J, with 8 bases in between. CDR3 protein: CASSENRDEQYF. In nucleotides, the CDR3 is TGTGCCAGCAGTGAGAACAGGGACGAGCAGTACTTC.

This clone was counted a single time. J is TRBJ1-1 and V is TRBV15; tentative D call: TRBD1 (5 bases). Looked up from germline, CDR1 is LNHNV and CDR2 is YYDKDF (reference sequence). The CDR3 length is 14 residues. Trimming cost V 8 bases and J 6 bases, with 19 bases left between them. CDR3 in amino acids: CATGVTSGTAEAFF. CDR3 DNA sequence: TGTGCCACCGGAGTAACAAGCGGGACCGCTGAAGCTTTCTTT.

In DNA, the CDR3 is TGTGCCAGCAGCTTGTTCCCGGACTCCTCCCTTGATACGCAGTATTTT. Translated: CASSLFPDSSLDTQYF. The gene calls are TRBV5-4 and TRBJ2-3, with a possible D match to TRBD2 (5 bases). This CDR3 spans 16 amino acids. The germline V and J ends were trimmed by 1 base and 6 bases, with 18 bases remaining between them. Germline V gene sequence: CDR1 SGHNT, CDR2 YYREEE (reference sequence).

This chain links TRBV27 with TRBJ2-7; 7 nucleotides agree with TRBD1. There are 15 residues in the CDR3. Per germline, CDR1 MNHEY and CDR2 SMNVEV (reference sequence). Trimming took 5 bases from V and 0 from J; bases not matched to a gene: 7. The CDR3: CASSPTTGTSYEQYF. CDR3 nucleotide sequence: TGTGCCAGCAGTCCGACGACAGGGACCTCCTACGAGCAGTACTTC.

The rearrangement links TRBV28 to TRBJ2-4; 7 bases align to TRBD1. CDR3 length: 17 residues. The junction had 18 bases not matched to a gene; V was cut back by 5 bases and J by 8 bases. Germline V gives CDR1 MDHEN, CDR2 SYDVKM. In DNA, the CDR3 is TGTGCCAGCAGTCCAAGCCCCCGGACAGGACAGTGGGACATTCAGTACTTC. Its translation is CASSPSPRTGQWDIQYF. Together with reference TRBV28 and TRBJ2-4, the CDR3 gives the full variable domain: DVKVTQSSRYLVKRTGEKVFLECVQDMDHENMFWYRQDPGLGLRLIYFSYDVKMKEKGDIPEGYSVSREKKERFSLILESASTNQTSMYLCASSPSPRTGQWDIQYFGAGTRLSVL.

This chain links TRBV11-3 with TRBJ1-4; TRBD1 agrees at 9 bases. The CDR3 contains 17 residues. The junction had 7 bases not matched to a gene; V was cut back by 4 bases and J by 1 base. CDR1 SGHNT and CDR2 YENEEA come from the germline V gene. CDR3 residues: CASSSSRDRETNEKLFF. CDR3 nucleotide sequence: TGTGCCAGCAGCTCGTCCCGGGACAGGGAAACTAATGAAAAACTGTTTTTT.

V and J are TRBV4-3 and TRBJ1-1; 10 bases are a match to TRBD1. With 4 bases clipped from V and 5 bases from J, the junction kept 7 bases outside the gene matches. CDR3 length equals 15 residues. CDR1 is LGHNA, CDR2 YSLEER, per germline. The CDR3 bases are TGCGCCAGCAGCCGATTGACAGGGGGCGCGACTGAAGCTTTCTTT. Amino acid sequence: CASSRLTGGATEAFF.

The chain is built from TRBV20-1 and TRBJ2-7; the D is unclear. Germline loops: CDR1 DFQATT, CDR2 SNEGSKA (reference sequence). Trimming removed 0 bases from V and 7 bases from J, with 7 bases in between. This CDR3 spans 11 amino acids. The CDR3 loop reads CSARDATEQYF. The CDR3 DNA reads TGCAGTGCTAGAGACGCAACAGAGCAGTACTTC.

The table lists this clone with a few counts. In nucleotides, the CDR3 is TGTGCAAGCGGCTTGGGTAGCGGGAGGGCCCTCGGGAACATTCAGTACTTC. Protein product: CASGLGSGRALGNIQYF. V and J are TRBV12-2 and TRBJ2-4; the D call in the table, TRBD2, was not verified against the DNA. TRBV12-2 is described as a pseudogene. The CDR3 spans 17 residues.